These T cell receptor beta chains were read from a single sample in a study of blood T cell repertoires in COVID-19. Here immunoSEQ multiplex PCR was the method, and the copy in TCRdb shows in-frame clones only, minus some. Of hundreds of thousands of clones listed, 85% to 90% are singletons. Material for sequencing was peripheral blood. These TCRs come from a woman aged 45-60 years with COVID-19, enrolled during active disease. The CDR3 runs from the conserved cysteine through the conserved F or W. A D gene is named only where the DNA matches it firmly.

j_call: TRBJ1-4; v_call: TRBV29-1; d_call: .; cdr3_nt: TGCAGCGTTGAGAGGACGGGGGTTAAGGAAAAACTGTTTTTT; cdr3_aa: CSVERTGVKEKLFF
j_call: TRBJ2-3; v_call: TRBV2; d_call: .; cdr3_nt: TGTGCCAGCAGTGGAGAGCTTAATACGCAGTATTTT; cdr3_aa: CASSGELNTQYF
j_call: TRBJ2-5; v_call: TRBV4-2; d_call: .; cdr3_nt: TGTGCCAGCAGCCAAGACAGGGGAGAGACCCAGTACTTC; cdr3_aa: CASSQDRGETQYF
j_call: TRBJ2-1; v_call: TRBV30; d_call: .; cdr3_nt: TGTGCCTGGATAACAGGCTCCCAAGAGCAGTTCTTC; cdr3_aa: CAWITGSQEQFF
j_call: TRBJ1-1; v_call: TRBV9; d_call: .; cdr3_nt: TGTGCCAGCAGCGTAGGAAGCCGGGGCGGGGACACTGAAGCTTTCTTT; cdr3_aa: CASSVGSRGGDTEAFF
j_call: TRBJ1-1; v_call: TRBV7-2; d_call: TRBD1; cdr3_nt: TGTGCCAGCAGCGCGACAGGGGGGCTCACTGAAGCTTTCTTT; cdr3_aa: CASSATGGLTEAFF
j_call: TRBJ2-7; v_call: TRBV3-1/TRBV3-2; d_call: TRBD2; cdr3_nt: TGTGCCAGCAGCCAAGTAGCTAGCGGGAGTACATCGTCGAGTGAGCAGTACTTC; cdr3_aa: CASSQVASGSTSSSEQYF
j_call: TRBJ2-7; v_call: TRBV6-2/TRBV6-3; d_call: TRBD2; cdr3_nt: TGTGCCAGCAGTTACTCGCCCGGGACTAGCGGGATGAGCTCCTACGAGCAGTACTTC; cdr3_aa: CASSYSPGTSGMSSYEQYF
j_call: TRBJ1-2; v_call: TRBV18; d_call: .; cdr3_nt: TGTGCCAGCTCACCGGGAGGGGCTAACTATGGCTACACCTTC; cdr3_aa: CASSPGGANYGYTF
j_call: TRBJ2-7; v_call: TRBV29-1; d_call: TRBD2; cdr3_nt: TGCAGCGTTGAAGGCCTAGCGGAGGAAGACTACGAGCAGTACTTC; cdr3_aa: CSVEGLAEEDYEQYF
j_call: TRBJ2-7; v_call: TRBV6-8; d_call: .; cdr3_nt: TGTGCCAGCAGTTCCCCCGACACTAGGAGAACCTACGAGCAGTACTTC; cdr3_aa: CASSSPDTRRTYEQYF
j_call: TRBJ2-7; v_call: TRBV7-9; d_call: .; cdr3_nt: TGTGCCAGCAGCTTAGCCCCACCGGGGGCTAGCGGCTCCTACGAGCAGTACTTC; cdr3_aa: CASSLAPPGASGSYEQYF
j_call: TRBJ2-7; v_call: TRBV9; d_call: TRBD2; cdr3_nt: TGTGCCAGCAGCGTAGGGGTTGGCGGGAGCTCCTACGAGCAGTACTTC; cdr3_aa: CASSVGVGGSSYEQYF
j_call: TRBJ2-7; v_call: TRBV24-1; d_call: .; cdr3_nt: TGTGCCACCAGTGATTCGCGCCGCGGCTCCTACGAGCAGTACTTC; cdr3_aa: CATSDSRRGSYEQYF
j_call: TRBJ2-3; v_call: TRBV11-2; d_call: .; cdr3_nt: TGTGCCAGCAGCTCCGTCCGGACTAAGATCACAGATACGCAGTATTTT; cdr3_aa: CASSSVRTKITDTQYF
j_call: TRBJ2-1; v_call: TRBV7-9; d_call: TRBD1; cdr3_nt: TGTGCCAGCAGCCCTAGGAGGGGACAGGGGATTTACAATGAGCAGTTCTTC; cdr3_aa: CASSPRRGQGIYNEQFF
j_call: TRBJ1-2; v_call: TRBV2; d_call: TRBD1; cdr3_nt: TGTGCCAGCTTCATTTCCGGACAGGGTTGGGGCTACACCTTC; cdr3_aa: CASFISGQGWGYTF
j_call: TRBJ2-2; v_call: TRBV9; d_call: .; cdr3_nt: TGTGCCAGCAACCGGGACTGGACAAACACCGGGGAGCTGTTTTTT; cdr3_aa: CASNRDWTNTGELFF
j_call: TRBJ2-5; v_call: TRBV12-5; d_call: TRBD1; cdr3_nt: TGTGCTAGTGGTGCCGGTGGACAGGGACTCGGTGAGACCCAGTACTTC; cdr3_aa: CASGAGGQGLGETQYF
j_call: TRBJ1-1; v_call: TRBV18; d_call: .; cdr3_nt: TGTGCCAGCTCACGGTCGCGGGGGGCGATGAACACTGAAGCTTTCTTT; cdr3_aa: CASSRSRGAMNTEAFF
j_call: TRBJ2-1; v_call: TRBV4-3; d_call: .; cdr3_nt: TGCGCCAGCAGCCAATCGGCTAGCGTAGCCTACAATGAGCAGTTCTTC; cdr3_aa: CASSQSASVAYNEQFF
j_call: TRBJ2-6; v_call: TRBV19; d_call: TRBD2; cdr3_nt: TGTGCCAGTCAAGGCCAGTTGGGGACTAGCGGGAGGGCCGGTGGGGCCAACGTCCTGACTTTC; cdr3_aa: CASQGQLGTSGRAGGANVLTF
j_call: TRBJ2-7; v_call: TRBV12-3/TRBV12-4; d_call: .; cdr3_nt: TGTGCCAGCACTCCCAACGTGGCGGGGGAGCAGTACTTC; cdr3_aa: CASTPNVAGEQYF
j_call: TRBJ2-3; v_call: TRBV6-5; d_call: .; cdr3_nt: TGTGCCAGCCTTCGTACAGTCGGAGATACGCAGTATTTT; cdr3_aa: CASLRTVGDTQYF
j_call: TRBJ2-1; v_call: TRBV29-1; d_call: TRBD2; cdr3_nt: TGCAGCGTTGAGGAAAGCGGGAGGGGGGTCAATGAGCAGTTCTTC; cdr3_aa: CSVEESGRGVNEQFF
j_call: TRBJ1-2; v_call: TRBV27; d_call: .; cdr3_nt: TGTGCCAGCAGTTCCAGACAGGCTAGAGGCTATGGCTACACCTTC; cdr3_aa: CASSSRQARGYGYTF
j_call: TRBJ1-2; v_call: TRBV27; d_call: TRBD1; cdr3_nt: TGTGCCAGCAGCAGGGACAGACCTACGGATGGCTACACCTTC; cdr3_aa: CASSRDRPTDGYTF
j_call: TRBJ2-2; v_call: TRBV19; d_call: TRBD1; cdr3_nt: TGTGCCAGTGAACCAGGGGGCGCCTTCGGGGAGCTGTTTTTT; cdr3_aa: CASEPGGAFGELFF
j_call: TRBJ2-7; v_call: TRBV25-1; d_call: .; cdr3_nt: TGTGCCAGCAGTGCTCGACTAAACTACGAGCAGTACTTC; cdr3_aa: CASSARLNYEQYF
j_call: TRBJ2-7; v_call: TRBV10-3; d_call: TRBD1; cdr3_nt: TGTGCCATCAGTTACGGGACAGGGGGCTACGAGCAGTACTTC; cdr3_aa: CAISYGTGGYEQYF
j_call: TRBJ2-3; v_call: TRBV19; d_call: TRBD1; cdr3_nt: TGTGCCAGTCACCCCGGACAGGGCACAGATACGCAGTATTTT; cdr3_aa: CASHPGQGTDTQYF
j_call: TRBJ1-2; v_call: TRBV9; d_call: .; cdr3_nt: TGTGCCAGCACGGCATTCGGAGGGTCCGGCTACACCTTC; cdr3_aa: CASTAFGGSGYTF
j_call: TRBJ1-6; v_call: TRBV6-1; d_call: .; cdr3_nt: TGTGCCAGCTGCTTCCGGGCGCGGGAATCACCCCTCCACTTT; cdr3_aa: CASCFRARESPLHF